This is a list of T cell receptor beta chains from one sample in a study of cytomegalovirus exposure and HLA in healthy donors. TCRdb's table, derived via immunoSEQ multiplex PCR, lists solely in-frame clones and lacks some. The sample has 170,000 or so clones; over 75% are singletons. Sequenced material: PBMCs. These receptors were taken from a woman aged 45 to 65 in good health and CMV-seronegative. Each CDR3 is given with its conserved first and last residue. The order of the fields is D gene, V gene, clone size, J gene, CDR3 protein, CDR3 DNA. A D gene is named only where the DNA matches it firmly. Clone size, where shown, is once, few, many, or a class for clones that have expanded.

-	TRBV6-5	-	TRBJ1-2	CASRPRGNYGYTF	TGTGCCAGCAGACCGCGGGGAAACTATGGCTACACCTTC
TRBD2	TRBV5-1	once	TRBJ2-1	CASSFLLAGVNEQFF	TGCGCCAGCAGCTTCCTCCTAGCGGGGGTGAATGAGCAGTTCTTC
TRBD1	TRBV7-6	-	TRBJ1-1	CATYRGREDTEAFF	TGTGCCACCTACAGGGGCAGGGAGGACACTGAAGCTTTCTTT
-	TRBV5-5	-	TRBJ1-3	CASSPSVGAHSGNTIYF	TGTGCCAGCAGCCCCTCGGTAGGGGCTCACTCTGGAAACACCATATATTTT
-	TRBV2	few	TRBJ1-3	CASSERGNTIYF	TGTGCCAGCAGTGAGAGGGGAAACACCATATATTTT
-	TRBV4-3	-	TRBJ2-1	CASSQGGTGQFF	TGCGCCAGCAGCCAAGGGGGCACAGGGCAGTTCTTC
TRBD1	TRBV5-1	once	TRBJ2-4	CASSLDRAAKNIQYF	TGCGCCAGCAGCTTAGACAGGGCAGCCAAAAACATTCAGTACTTC
-	TRBV5-8	-	TRBJ1-1	CASSLGVGAGLYTEAFF	TGTGCCAGCAGCTTGGGTGTGGGGGCGGGCCTGTACACTGAAGCTTTCTTT
TRBD1	TRBV5-1	-	TRBJ1-2	CASSPTVLGSTGFNYGYTF	TGCGCCAGCAGCCCCACCGTCCTGGGGTCGACAGGGTTCAACTATGGCTACACCTTC
-	TRBV18	-	TRBJ2-7	CASSPSRTQSYEQYF	TGTGCCAGCTCACCAAGTCGGACACAGTCCTACGAGCAGTACTTC
-	TRBV10-3	-	TRBJ2-7	CAISDTSYEQYF	TGTGCCATATCGGACACCTCCTACGAGCAGTACTTC
-	TRBV28	-	TRBJ1-5	CASSFGRGYQPQHF	TGTGCCAGCAGTTTCGGCAGGGGATATCAGCCCCAGCATTTT
TRBD2	TRBV5-4	-	TRBJ2-3	CASSSPGLAGLTDTQYF	TGTGCCAGCAGCTCGCCGGGACTAGCGGGCCTCACAGATACGCAGTATTTT
-	TRBV15	once	TRBJ2-3	CATSRDTSRGTDTQYF	TGTGCCACCAGCAGAGATACTAGCCGGGGCACAGATACGCAGTATTTT
-	TRBV29-1	-	TRBJ2-7	CSVGWVQAGQYF	TGCAGCGTTGGTTGGGTCCAGGCTGGGCAGTACTTC
-	TRBV27	-	TRBJ1-5	CASSLWGEQPQHF	TGTGCCAGCAGTTTATGGGGGGAGCAGCCCCAGCATTTT
TRBD1	TRBV5-4	-	TRBJ1-2	CASSSPGTGNYGYTF	TGTGCCAGCAGTTCGCCCGGGACAGGGAACTATGGCTACACCTTC
-	TRBV21-1	-	TRBJ2-7	CASSKGKGQRTEPTTYEQYF	TGTGCCAGCAGCAAGGGGAAAGGACAAAGGACCGAGCCGACCACCTACGAGCAGTACTTC
-	TRBV2	-	TRBJ2-5	CASARGRGAQETQYF	TGTGCCAGCGCCCGAGGACGTGGGGCCCAAGAGACCCAGTACTTC
TRBD2	TRBV11-3	-	TRBJ2-2	CASSLGGGSTGELFF	TGTGCCAGCAGCTTAGGGGGGGGTTCCACCGGGGAGCTGTTTTTT
-	TRBV10-1	-	TRBJ1-1	CASRAEIQDTEAFF	TGCGCCAGCAGAGCCGAAATTCAGGACACTGAAGCTTTCTTT
TRBD2	TRBV7-9	-	TRBJ2-3	CSSSLLAGHTSTDTQYF	TGTTCCAGCAGCTTACTAGCGGGACACACTAGCACAGATACGCAGTATTTT